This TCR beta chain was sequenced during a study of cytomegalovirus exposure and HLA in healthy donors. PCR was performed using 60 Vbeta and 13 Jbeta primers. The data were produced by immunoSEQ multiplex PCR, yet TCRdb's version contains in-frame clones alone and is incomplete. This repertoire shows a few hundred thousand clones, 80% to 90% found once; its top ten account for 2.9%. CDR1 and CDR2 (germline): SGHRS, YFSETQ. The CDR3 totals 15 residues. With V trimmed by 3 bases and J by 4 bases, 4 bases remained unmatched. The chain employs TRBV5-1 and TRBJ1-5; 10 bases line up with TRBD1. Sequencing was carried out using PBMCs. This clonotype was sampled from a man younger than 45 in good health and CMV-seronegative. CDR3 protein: CASSSGTGANQPQHF. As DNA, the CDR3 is TGCGCCAGCAGCTCGGGGACAGGGGCTAATCAGCCCCAGCATTTT.